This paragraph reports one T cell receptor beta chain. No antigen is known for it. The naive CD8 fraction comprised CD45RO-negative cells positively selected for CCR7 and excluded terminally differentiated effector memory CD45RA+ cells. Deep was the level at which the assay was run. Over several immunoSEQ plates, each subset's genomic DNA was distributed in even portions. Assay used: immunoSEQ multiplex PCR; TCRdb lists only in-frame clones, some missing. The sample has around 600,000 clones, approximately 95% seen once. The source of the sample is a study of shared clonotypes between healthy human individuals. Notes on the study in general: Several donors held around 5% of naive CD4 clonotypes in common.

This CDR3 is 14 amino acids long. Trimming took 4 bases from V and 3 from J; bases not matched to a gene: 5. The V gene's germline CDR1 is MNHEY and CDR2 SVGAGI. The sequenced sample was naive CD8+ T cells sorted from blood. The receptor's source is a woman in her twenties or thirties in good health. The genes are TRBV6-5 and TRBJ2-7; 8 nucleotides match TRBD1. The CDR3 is CASSSRDRHYEQYF. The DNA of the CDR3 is TGTGCCAGCAGTTCCCGGGACAGGCACTACGAGCAGTACTTC.